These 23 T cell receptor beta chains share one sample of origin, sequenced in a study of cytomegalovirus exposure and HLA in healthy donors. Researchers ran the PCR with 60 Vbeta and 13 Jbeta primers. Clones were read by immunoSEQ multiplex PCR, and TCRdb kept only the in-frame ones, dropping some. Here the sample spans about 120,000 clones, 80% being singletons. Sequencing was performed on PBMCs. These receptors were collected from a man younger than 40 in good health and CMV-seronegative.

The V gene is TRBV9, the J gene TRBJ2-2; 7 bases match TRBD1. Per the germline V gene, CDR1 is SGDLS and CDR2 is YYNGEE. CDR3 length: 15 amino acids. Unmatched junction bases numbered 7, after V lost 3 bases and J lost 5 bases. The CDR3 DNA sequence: TGTGCCAGCAGCGGACTTACAGGGGAAACCGGGGAGCTGTTTTTT. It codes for CASSGLTGETGELFF.

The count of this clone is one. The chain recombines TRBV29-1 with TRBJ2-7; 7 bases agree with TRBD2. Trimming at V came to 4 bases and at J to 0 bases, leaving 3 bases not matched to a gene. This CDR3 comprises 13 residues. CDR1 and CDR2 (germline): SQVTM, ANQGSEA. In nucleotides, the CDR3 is TGCAGCGTTGCGTCTAGCGGCTCCTACGAGCAGTACTTC. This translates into CSVASSGSYEQYF.

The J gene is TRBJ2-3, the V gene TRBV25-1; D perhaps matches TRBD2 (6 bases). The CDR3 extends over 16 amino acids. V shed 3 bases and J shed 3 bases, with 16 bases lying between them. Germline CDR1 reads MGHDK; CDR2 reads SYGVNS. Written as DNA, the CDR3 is TGTGCCAGCAGTGACTTCCGGGGCGCGGGGACAGATACGCAGTATTTT. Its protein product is CASSDFRGAGTDTQYF. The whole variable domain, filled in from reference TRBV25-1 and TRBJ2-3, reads EADIYQTPRYLVIGTGKKITLECSQTMGHDKMYWYQQDPGMELHLIHYSYGVNSTEKGDLSSESTVSRIRTEHFPLTLESARPSHTSQYLCASSDFRGAGTDTQYFGPGTRLTVL.

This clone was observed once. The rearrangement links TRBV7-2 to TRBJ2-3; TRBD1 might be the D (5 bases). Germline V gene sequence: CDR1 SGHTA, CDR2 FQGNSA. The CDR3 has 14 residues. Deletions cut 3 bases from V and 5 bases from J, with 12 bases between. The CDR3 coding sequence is TGTGCCAGCAGCTTGGGGCCCCACGTAGATACGCAGTATTTT. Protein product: CASSLGPHVDTQYF. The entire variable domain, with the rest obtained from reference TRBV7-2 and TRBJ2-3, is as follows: GAGVSQSPSNKVTEKGKDVELRCDPISGHTALYWYRQSLGQGLEFLIYFQGNSAPDKSGLPSDRFSAERTGGSVSTLTIQRTQQEDSAVYLCASSLGPHVDTQYFGPGTRLTVL.

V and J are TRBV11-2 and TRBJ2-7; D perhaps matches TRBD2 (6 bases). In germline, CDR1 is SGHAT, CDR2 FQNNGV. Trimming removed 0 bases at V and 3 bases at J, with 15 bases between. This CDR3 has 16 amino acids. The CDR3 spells CASSLELRTTGYEQYF. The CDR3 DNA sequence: TGTGCCAGCAGCTTAGAGCTGAGGACTACCGGCTACGAGCAGTACTTC.

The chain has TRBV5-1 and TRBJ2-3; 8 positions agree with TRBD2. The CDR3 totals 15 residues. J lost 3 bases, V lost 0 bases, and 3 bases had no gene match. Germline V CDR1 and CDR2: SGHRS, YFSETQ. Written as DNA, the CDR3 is TGCGCCAGCAGCTTGGAGGGCGGGAGGACAGATACGCAGTATTTT. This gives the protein CASSLEGGRTDTQYF.

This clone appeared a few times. Here the CDR3 DNA reads TGTGCCAGCAGTCTACAGGAAATCACTGAAGCTTTCTTT. Translating it yields CASSLQEITEAFF. The chain links TRBV14 to TRBJ1-1; D is possibly TRBD1 (5 bases). CDR1 SGHDN and CDR2 FVKESK come from the germline V gene. Trimming removed 6 bases at V and 4 bases at J, with 12 bases between. There are 13 residues in the CDR3.

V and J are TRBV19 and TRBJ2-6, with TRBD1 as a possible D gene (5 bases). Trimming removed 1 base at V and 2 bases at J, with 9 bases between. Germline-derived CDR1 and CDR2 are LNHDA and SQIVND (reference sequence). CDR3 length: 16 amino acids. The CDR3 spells CASSIATRAGANVLTF. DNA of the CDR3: TGTGCCAGTAGTATAGCTACCAGGGCTGGGGCCAACGTCCTGACTTTC.

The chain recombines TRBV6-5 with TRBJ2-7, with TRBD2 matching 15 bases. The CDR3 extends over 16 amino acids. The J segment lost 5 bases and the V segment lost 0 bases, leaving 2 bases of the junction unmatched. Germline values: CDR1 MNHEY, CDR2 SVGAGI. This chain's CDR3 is CASSYSGTSGRNEQYF. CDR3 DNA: TGTGCCAGCAGTTACTCCGGGACTAGCGGGAGGAACGAGCAGTACTTC.

CDR3: CASSSLPGTGYYGYTF. The CDR3 nucleotides are TGTGCCAGCAGCTCATTGCCCGGGACAGGCTACTATGGCTACACCTTC. V gene TRBV7-3 combines with J gene TRBJ1-2, with 8 bases identical to TRBD1. After removal of 4 bases from V and 3 bases from J, the junction contained 10 bases not matched to a gene. This CDR3 has 16 residues. Looked up from germline, CDR1 is SGHTA and CDR2 is FQGTGA.

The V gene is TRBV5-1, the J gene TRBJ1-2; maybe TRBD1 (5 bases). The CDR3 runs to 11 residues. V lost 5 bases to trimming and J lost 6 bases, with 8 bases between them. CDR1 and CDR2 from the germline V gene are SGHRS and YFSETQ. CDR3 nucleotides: TGCGCCAGCAGGGACATCGATGGCTACACCTTC. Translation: CASRDIDGYTF.

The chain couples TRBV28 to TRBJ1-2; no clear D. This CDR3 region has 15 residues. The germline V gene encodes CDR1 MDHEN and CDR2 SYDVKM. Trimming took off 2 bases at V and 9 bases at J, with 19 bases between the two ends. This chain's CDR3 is CASSLGQQASWSYTF. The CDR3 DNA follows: TGTGCCAGCAGTTTAGGGCAGCAGGCCTCCTGGAGCTACACCTTC.

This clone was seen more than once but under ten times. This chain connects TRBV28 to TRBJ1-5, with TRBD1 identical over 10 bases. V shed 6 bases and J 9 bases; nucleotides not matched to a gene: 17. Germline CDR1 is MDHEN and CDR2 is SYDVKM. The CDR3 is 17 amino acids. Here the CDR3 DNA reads TGTGCCAGCAGCCCGCCCCGGGACAGGGGTTTTCAATGGCCCCAGCATTTT. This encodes CASSPPRDRGFQWPQHF.

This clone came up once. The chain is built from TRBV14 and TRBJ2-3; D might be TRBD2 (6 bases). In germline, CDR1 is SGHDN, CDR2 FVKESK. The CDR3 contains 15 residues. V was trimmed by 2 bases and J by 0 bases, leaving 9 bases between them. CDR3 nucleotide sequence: TGTGCCAGCAGCCAAAACGGAGGGAGCACAGATACGCAGTATTTT. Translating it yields CASSQNGGSTDTQYF.

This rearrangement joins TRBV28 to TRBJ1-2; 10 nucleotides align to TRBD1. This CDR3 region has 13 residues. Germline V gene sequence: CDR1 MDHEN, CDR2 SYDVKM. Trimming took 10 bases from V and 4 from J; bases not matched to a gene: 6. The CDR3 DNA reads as TGTGCCACAGACAGGGGGCTTGGCTATGGCTACACCTTC. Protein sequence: CATDRGLGYGYTF.

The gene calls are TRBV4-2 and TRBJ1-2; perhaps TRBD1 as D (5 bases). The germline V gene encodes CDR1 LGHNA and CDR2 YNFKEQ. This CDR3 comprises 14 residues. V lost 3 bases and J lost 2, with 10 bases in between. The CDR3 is CASSHGQGNYGYTF. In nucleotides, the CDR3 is TGTGCCAGCAGCCATGGGCAGGGAAACTATGGCTACACCTTC.

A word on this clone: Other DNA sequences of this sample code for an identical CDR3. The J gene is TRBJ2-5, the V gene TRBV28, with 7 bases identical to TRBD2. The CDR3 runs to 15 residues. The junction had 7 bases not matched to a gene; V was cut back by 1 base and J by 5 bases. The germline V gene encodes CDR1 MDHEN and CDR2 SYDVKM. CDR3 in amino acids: CASSLSGEGGETQYF. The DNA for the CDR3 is TGTGCCAGCAGTTTATCCGGGGAGGGAGGCGAGACCCAGTACTTC.

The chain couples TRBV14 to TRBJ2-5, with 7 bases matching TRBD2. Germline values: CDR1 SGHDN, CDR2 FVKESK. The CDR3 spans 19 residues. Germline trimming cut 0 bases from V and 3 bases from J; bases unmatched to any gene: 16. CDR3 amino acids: CASSQDKVSSGNLKETQYF. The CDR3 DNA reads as TGTGCCAGCAGCCAAGATAAGGTGTCTAGCGGAAATCTAAAAGAGACCCAGTACTTC.

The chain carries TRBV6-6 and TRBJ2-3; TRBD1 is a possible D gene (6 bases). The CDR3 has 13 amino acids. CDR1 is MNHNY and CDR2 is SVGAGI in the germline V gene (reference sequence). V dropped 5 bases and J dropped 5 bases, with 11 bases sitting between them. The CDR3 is CASSGYREDTQYF. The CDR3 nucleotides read TGTGCCAGCAGTGGCTACAGGGAAGATACGCAGTATTTT.

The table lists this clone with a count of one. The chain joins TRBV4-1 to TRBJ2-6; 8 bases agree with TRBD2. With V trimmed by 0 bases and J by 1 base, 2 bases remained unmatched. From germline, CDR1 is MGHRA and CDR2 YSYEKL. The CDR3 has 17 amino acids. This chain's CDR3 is CASSQDPSGSGANVLTF. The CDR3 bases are TGCGCCAGCAGCCAAGATCCTAGCGGGTCTGGGGCCAACGTCCTGACTTTC.

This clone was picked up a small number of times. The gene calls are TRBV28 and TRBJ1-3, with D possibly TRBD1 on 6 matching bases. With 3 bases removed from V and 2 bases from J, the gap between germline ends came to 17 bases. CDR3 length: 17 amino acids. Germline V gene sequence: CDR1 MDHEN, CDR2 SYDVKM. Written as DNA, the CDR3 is TGTGCCAGCAGTTTTGAGGTTTGGGGGCGGGCTGGAAACACCATATATTTT. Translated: CASSFEVWGRAGNTIYF.

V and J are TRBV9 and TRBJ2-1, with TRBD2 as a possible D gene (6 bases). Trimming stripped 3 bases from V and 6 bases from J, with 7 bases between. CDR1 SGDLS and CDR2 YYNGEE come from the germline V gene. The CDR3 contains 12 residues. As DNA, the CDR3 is TGTGCCAGCAGCGGCGGGGTCAATGAGCAGTTCTTC. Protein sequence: CASSGGVNEQFF.

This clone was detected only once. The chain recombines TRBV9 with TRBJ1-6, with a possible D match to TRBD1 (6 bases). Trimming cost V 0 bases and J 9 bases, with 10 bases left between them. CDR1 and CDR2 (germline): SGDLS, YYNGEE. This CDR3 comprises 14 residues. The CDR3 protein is CASSVGTETSPLHF. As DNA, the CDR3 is TGTGCCAGCAGCGTAGGGACAGAAACTTCACCCCTCCACTTT.